Below, 11 T cell receptor beta chains from the same sample are listed, as sequenced in a study of blood T cell repertoires in COVID-19. Assay used: immunoSEQ multiplex PCR; TCRdb lists only in-frame clones, some missing. The data contain about 68,000 clones, approximately 75% of them singletons. The sequencing sample was made of peripheral blood. These receptor sequences come from a woman aged 60-75 years with acute or convalescent COVID-19.

CDR3 in DNA: TGTGCCAGCAGTTTTCTAGCGGGGGGGATAGATACGCAGTATTTT. Translation: CASSFLAGGIDTQYF. The V call is TRBV27, the J call TRBJ2-3; 12 nucleotides agree with TRBD2. V lost 3 bases, J lost 5 bases, and 3 bases stayed unmatched. The CDR3 sequence is 15 residues long. Germline V lookup: CDR1 MNHEY, CDR2 SMNVEV (reference sequence).

This chain joins TRBV5-6 and TRBJ1-2; the match to TRBD1 covers 7 bases. Trimming cost V 0 bases and J 10 bases; bases outside gene matches: 9. The CDR3 consists of 14 residues. Germline loops: CDR1 SGHDT, CDR2 YYEEEE. The CDR3 region is CASSLGRAGGTYTF. DNA for the CDR3: TGTGCCAGCAGCTTGGGTAGGGCAGGGGGAACCTACACCTTC.

The V call is TRBV6-1, the J call TRBJ1-5, with D perhaps matching TRBD1 (6 bases). V was cut by 1 base and J by 4 bases, with 17 bases left in between. CDR1 is MNHNS and CDR2 is SASEGT in the germline V gene. The length of the CDR3 is 17 residues. The CDR3 DNA sequence: TGTGCCAGCAGTGAAGAGGGGTGGGGGCTAATTAATCAGCCCCAGCATTTT. Translation gives CASSEEGWGLINQPQHF.

This clone was seen a handful of times. V usage is TRBV27 and J usage is TRBJ1-2, with 8 bases fitting TRBD1. The CDR3 contains 15 residues. The V gene end was trimmed by 0 bases and the J gene end by 0 bases; junction bases not matched to a gene: 0. Per the germline V gene, CDR1 is MNHEY and CDR2 is SMNVEV (reference sequence). CDR3 nucleotides: TGTGCCAGCAGTTTATCCAGGGGGCCTAACTATGGCTACACCTTC. It encodes CASSLSRGPNYGYTF.

This clone was recorded once. The chain links TRBV6-6 to TRBJ1-5, with D perhaps matching TRBD1 (5 bases). This CDR3 contains 14 residues. V lost 2 bases and J 3 bases, leaving 8 bases between the germline ends. Germline assignment: CDR1 MNHNY and CDR2 SVGAGI (reference sequence). The CDR3 reads CASSYRQYNQPQHF. The CDR3 DNA sequence: TGTGCCAGCAGTTACAGACAGTACAATCAGCCCCAGCATTTT.

The rearrangement joins TRBV7-3 to TRBJ2-5, with TRBD2 identical over 7 bases. The CDR3 contains 14 residues. The germline CDR1 and CDR2 sequences are SGHTA and FQGTGA. V shed 5 bases, J shed 4 bases, and the junction held 7 bases outside the gene matches. The CDR3 region has the DNA TGTGCCAGCAGCCCTAGAGCGGGGAGAGAGACCCAGTACTTC. Translated, it gives CASSPRAGRETQYF.

This clone appeared once. This chain uses TRBV11-2 with TRBJ1-4; the D is unclear. The V end lost 2 bases, the J end lost 2 bases, and 9 bases lay between the germline ends. Per the germline V gene, CDR1 is SGHAT and CDR2 is FQNNGV. The length of the CDR3 is 15 residues. The CDR3, as DNA: TGTGCCAGCAGCTTACGGCGGGCGACTAATGAAAAACTGTTTTTT. Translating it yields CASSLRRATNEKLFF.

Notes on this clone: One end of the junction does not line up with germline, which may come from a read error. V is TRBV10-1 and J is TRBJ2-2; tentatively, D is TRBD2 (6 bases). CDR3 length: 14 amino acids. Germline V lookup: CDR1 WNHNN, CDR2 SYGVQD (reference sequence). CDR3 region: CASSESGSGGDLFF. The CDR3 region has the DNA TGCGCCAGCAGTGAGTCCGGATCCGGCGGGGATCTGTTTTTT.

This clone came up a few times. This chain uses TRBV7-2 with TRBJ2-1, with unresolved D. Trimming took 1 base from V and 1 from J, leaving 11 bases between them. This CDR3 has 16 amino acids. Germline CDR1 is SGHTA and CDR2 is FQGNSA. The CDR3 nucleotides are TGTGCCAGCAGCTTAGTGGCTAGTAGTTCCTACAATGAGCAGTTCTTC. The encoded protein is CASSLVASSSYNEQFF. Filled out from reference TRBV7-2 and TRBJ2-1, the complete variable domain reads GAGVSQSPSNKVTEKGKDVELRCDPISGHTALYWYRQSLGQGLEFLIYFQGNSAPDKSGLPSDRFSAERTGGSVSTLTIQRTQQEDSAVYLCASSLVASSSYNEQFFGPGTRLTVL.

A note on this clone: An end of the junction differs from the germline gene, which may be a read error. J is TRBJ1-2 and V is TRBV5-4; the D gene is possibly TRBD1 (5 bases). This CDR3 is built from 13 residues. Germline V lookup: CDR1 SGHNT, CDR2 YYREEE (reference sequence). The CDR3 bases are TGTGCCAGCAGCCTCACCGCCAGGGCGGAGTCCGCCTTC. Amino acids: CASSLTARAESAF.

On this clone itself: Other DNA sequences of this sample code for an identical CDR3. This chain uses TRBV9 with TRBJ1-2; no definite D call. CDR1 and CDR2 (germline): SGDLS, YYNGEE. The V end was cut by 2 bases, the J end by 5 bases, with 10 bases between. This CDR3 has 13 amino acids. The chain's CDR3 is CASSVSTGYGYTF. The DNA for the CDR3 is TGTGCCAGCAGCGTGTCCACGGGATATGGCTACACCTTC.